A selection of T cell receptor beta chains follows, all from one sample in a study of blood T cell repertoires in COVID-19. Repertoires were generated with immunoSEQ multiplex PCR, while TCRdb's copy carries only in-frame clones and drops some. The sample lists about 270,000 clones, roughly 85% occurring once. The sequencing input was peripheral blood. The receptors were sampled from a woman in her 70s with acute or convalescent COVID-19. The CDR3 runs from the conserved cysteine through the conserved F or W. D genes are given only for firm matches. Clone size is given for some rows only: seen once, a few or many times, or a class if the clone is expanded.

DNA: TGCGCCAGCAGTTTGTACAGCTACGATTCACCCCTCCACTTT
CDR3: CASSLYSYDSPLHF
V: TRBV5-1
J: TRBJ1-6
D: -
size: -

DNA: TGCGCCAGCAGCCAAGATCTCAGACGGGACTCGTTTCGGGAGCTGTTTTTT
CDR3: CASSQDLRRDSFRELFF
V: TRBV4-1
J: TRBJ2-2
D: -
size: -

DNA: TGTGCCAGTAGTATACGGGGGGCAACTAATGAAAAACTGTTTTTT
CDR3: CASSIRGATNEKLFF
V: TRBV19
J: TRBJ1-4
D: -
size: few

DNA: TGTGCCAGCAGTTCCGGGGACTCCGAGGAAGCTTTCTTT
CDR3: CASSSGDSEEAFF
V: TRBV6-2/TRBV6-3
J: TRBJ1-1
D: -
size: -

DNA: TGTGCCAGCAGGATAAAGACGGGTGCTTCAAGAGGCTATGGCTACACCTTC
CDR3: CASRIKTGASRGYGYTF
V: TRBV2
J: TRBJ1-2
D: -
size: few

DNA: TGTGCCAGCAGTTACACCCAGGGGTATCAGCCCCAGCATTTT
CDR3: CASSYTQGYQPQHF
V: TRBV6-5
J: TRBJ1-5
D: -
size: -

DNA: TGCGCCAGCAGCTTGGATGGGACAGGGGGCTCTAGCACAGATACGCAGTATTTT
CDR3: CASSLDGTGGSSTDTQYF
V: TRBV5-1
J: TRBJ2-3
D: TRBD1
size: -

DNA: TGTGCCAGCAGCGGACTAGCGGATTACAATGAGCAGTTCTTC
CDR3: CASSGLADYNEQFF
V: TRBV6-5
J: TRBJ2-1
D: TRBD2
size: -

DNA: TGCGCCAGCAGCCCTGGGGACAGGGGCACAGGCACTGAAGCTTTCTTT
CDR3: CASSPGDRGTGTEAFF
V: TRBV5-1
J: TRBJ1-1
D: TRBD1
size: -

DNA: TGTGCCTGGAGTGACCCAGGGGCGCTGGAGACCCAGTACTTC
CDR3: CAWSDPGALETQYF
V: TRBV30
J: TRBJ2-5
D: -
size: few

DNA: TGTGCCTGCTATGACAGGTACCGAAGATTCTCCTATGGCTACACCTTC
CDR3: CACYDRYRRFSYGYTF
V: TRBV21-1
J: TRBJ1-2
D: -
size: -

DNA: TGTGCCAGCAGTGAAGCGGCCAGGGGGAGGACTGAAGCTTTCTTT
CDR3: CASSEAARGRTEAFF
V: TRBV6-1
J: TRBJ1-1
D: TRBD1
size: -

DNA: TGTGCCAGTAGTATCAGGGACAGGGCCTACGAGCAGTACTTC
CDR3: CASSIRDRAYEQYF
V: TRBV19
J: TRBJ2-7
D: TRBD1
size: -

DNA: TGTGCCATCAGTACAGGGAATCAGCCCCAGCATTTT
CDR3: CAISTGNQPQHF
V: TRBV10-3
J: TRBJ1-5
D: -
size: -

DNA: TGTGCCAGCAGTGAATCCGGGGGGGATGCAGATACGCAGTATTTT
CDR3: CASSESGGDADTQYF
V: TRBV6-1
J: TRBJ2-3
D: TRBD2
size: -

DNA: TGTGCCAGCAGCTCCAGGGCTTCGGGTCAGCCCCAGCATTTT
CDR3: CASSSRASGQPQHF
V: TRBV5-6
J: TRBJ1-5
D: -
size: -

DNA: TGTGCCAGCAGCTCAGCTAGCGGGGGTTACGAGCAGTACTTC
CDR3: CASSSASGGYEQYF
V: TRBV9
J: TRBJ2-7
D: TRBD2
size: -

DNA: TGCGCCAGCAGCCTTGAGCAGGGGGCGTTTGGAAACACCATATATTTT
CDR3: CASSLEQGAFGNTIYF
V: TRBV4-1
J: TRBJ1-3
D: TRBD1
size: -